This T cell receptor beta chain was captured in a study of blood T cell repertoires in COVID-19. The table came from immunoSEQ multiplex PCR; TCRdb's copy has only in-frame clones and leaves some out. Here the sample spans roughly 200,000 clones, approximately 85% being singletons. CDR1 is SGHRS, CDR2 YFSETQ, per germline. The CDR3 loop spans 16 amino acids. Trimming took 0 bases from V and 5 from J; bases not matched to a gene: 10. The rearrangement joins TRBV5-1 to TRBJ2-5, with 7 bases aligning to TRBD2. The sequence came from a man aged 55 to 69 with acute or convalescent COVID-19. Sequenced: peripheral blood. CDR3 in DNA: TGCGCCAGCAGCTTGGCCCCAGGGCGGGAGCGGGAGACCCAGTACTTC. It encodes CASSLAPGRERETQYF.